These 14 T cell receptor beta chains share one sample of origin, sequenced in a study of T cell repertoires in cytomegalovirus infection. TCRdb passed the reads through MiXCR, listing each CDR3 protein once. The sample has about 890,000 distinct CDR3 sequences; 30% to 40% are singletons. These receptors are not linked to any known antigen. Source: cultured CD8+ T cells from PBMCs, taken from culture after CMV antigen stimulation. Every receptor here comes from a human donor in good health (CMV status not recorded). Some clones in this sample may be carry-over from other donors' samples.

This clonotype was observed a handful of times. CDR3 nucleotide sequence: TGTGCCAGCGCGGACCCTTACAAAAACATTCAGTACTTC. Its translation is CASADPYKNIQYF. This sequence joins TRBV2 and TRBJ2-4; no clear D gene. There are 13 residues in the CDR3. The V end lost 8 bases, the J end lost 3 bases, and 11 bases lay between the germline ends. Germline CDR1 and CDR2: SNHLY and FYNNEI.

The genes are TRBV19 and TRBJ1-1, with 8 bases matching TRBD1. The germline V gene encodes CDR1 LNHDA and CDR2 SQIVND (reference sequence). The J segment lost 0 bases and the V segment lost 11 bases, leaving 5 bases of the junction unmatched. The CDR3 extends over 13 amino acids. The CDR3, as DNA: TGTGCCGGGGGGACAGGATTGAACACTGAAGCTTTCTTT. Translating it yields CAGGTGLNTEAFF.

This clonotype was counted at least ten times. The rearrangement joins TRBV7-6 to TRBJ2-1, with 12 bases lining up with TRBD2. The CDR3 has 18 residues. Germline V gene sequence: CDR1 SGHVS, CDR2 FNYEAQ. V lost 1 base to trimming and J lost 7 bases; unmatched junction nucleotides: 11. CDR3 in DNA: TGTGCCAGCAGCTTAGGGACTAGCGGGGACCAGCGGACAAATGAGCAGTTCTTC. It encodes CASSLGTSGDQRTNEQFF. The whole variable domain, remainder taken from reference TRBV7-6 and TRBJ2-1, is GAGVSQSPRYKVTKRGQDVALRCDPISGHVSLYWYRQALGQGPEFLTYFNYEAQQDKSGLPNDRFSAERPEGSISTLTIQRTEQRDSAMYRCASSLGTSGDQRTNEQFFGPGTRLTVL.

This chain uses TRBV4-1 with TRBJ1-2; D unclear. The CDR3 is 15 residues long. Between the trimmed V and J ends, which lost 2 bases and 3 bases, there was a span of 13 bases. Germline assignment: CDR1 MGHRA and CDR2 YSYEKL. The CDR3 DNA reads TGCGCCAGCAGCCAAACCTGGGCAGGAGACTATGGCTACACCTTC. The encoded protein is CASSQTWAGDYGYTF.

This sequence joins TRBV6-6 and TRBJ2-5; 8 nucleotides line up with TRBD2. The V segment lost 9 bases and the J segment 5 bases; nucleotides outside the gene matches: 8. The CDR3 totals 13 residues. In germline, CDR1 is MNHNY, CDR2 SVGAGI (reference sequence). CDR3 protein: CASARGGAETQYF. CDR3 bases: TGTGCCAGTGCCCGGGGGGGCGCGGAGACCCAGTACTTC.

The V call is TRBV5-4, the J call TRBJ1-1; 7 bases agree with TRBD1. In germline, CDR1 is SGHNT, CDR2 YYREEE (reference sequence). V shed 5 bases and J 5 bases; nucleotides not matched to a gene: 9. This CDR3 is 14 amino acids long. CDR3 in amino acids: CASSFSGGWTEAFF. CDR3 in DNA: TGTGCCAGCAGTTTCTCAGGGGGATGGACTGAAGCTTTCTTT.

V gene TRBV19 combines with J gene TRBJ1-2, with D hard to call. V shed 8 bases and J shed 5 bases, with 6 bases lying between them. The CDR3 consists of 10 residues. CDR1 LNHDA and CDR2 SQIVND come from the germline V gene (reference sequence). DNA for the CDR3: TGTGCCAGTTTGGGGTATGGCTACACCTTC. Protein: CASLGYGYTF. The entire variable domain, with the rest obtained from reference TRBV19 and TRBJ1-2, is as follows: DGGITQSPKYLFRKEGQNVTLSCEQNLNHDAMYWYRQDPGQGLRLIYYSQIVNDFQKGDIAEGYSVSREKKESFPLTVTSAQKNPTAFYLCASLGYGYTFGSGTRLTVV.

The table lists this clonotype with a few counts. This chain links TRBV7-9 with TRBJ2-7; D uncertain. The germline V and J ends were trimmed by 4 bases and 0 bases, with 10 bases remaining between them. From germline, CDR1 is SEHNR and CDR2 FQNEAQ (reference sequence). CDR3 length: 14 amino acids. Written as DNA, the CDR3 is TGTGCCAGCAGCTCGACCTCGAGCTCCTACGAGCAGTACTTC. It encodes CASSSTSSSYEQYF.

This clonotype turned up a few times. The V and J genes are TRBV7-6 and TRBJ1-3, with D hard to call. This CDR3 is built from 14 residues. The germline V and J ends were trimmed by 5 bases and 2 bases, with 10 bases remaining between them. The germline V gene has CDR1 SGHVS and CDR2 FNYEAQ. CDR3 in amino acids: CASSRRTAGNTIYF. For the CDR3, the DNA is TGTGCCAGCAGCAGAAGGACGGCTGGAAACACCATATATTTT.

Only one count was recorded for this clonotype. The chain carries TRBV19 and TRBJ1-5; D gene uncertain. V dropped 4 bases and J dropped 0 bases, with 7 bases sitting between them. Germline CDR1 is LNHDA and CDR2 is SQIVND (reference sequence). The CDR3 sequence is 14 residues long. The DNA of the CDR3 is TGTGCCAGTAGTAGAGTCCATAGCAATCAGCCCCAGCATTTT. It is translated as CASSRVHSNQPQHF.

This clonotype showed up just once. V gene TRBV9 combines with J gene TRBJ2-6; TRBD1 agrees at 9 bases. CDR3 size: 19 residues. The V gene's germline CDR1 is SGDLS and CDR2 YYNGEE. V shed 0 bases and J 1 base; nucleotides not matched to a gene: 8. The CDR3 DNA sequence: TGTGCCAGCAGCGTAGCTCGGGACAGGGAGCGGTCTGGGGCCAACGTCCTGACTTTC. It specifies CASSVARDRERSGANVLTF.

The sample holds many counts of this clonotype. The chain is built from TRBV7-2 and TRBJ2-1; D is perhaps TRBD1 (6 bases). V lost 7 bases and J lost 2, with 18 bases in between. Germline lookup yields CDR1 SGHTA and CDR2 FQGNSA. The length of the CDR3 is 16 residues. For the CDR3, the DNA is TGTGCCAGCACATCCTTCGACAGGAGCCCCTACAATGAGCAGTTCTTC. This encodes CASTSFDRSPYNEQFF.

In this sample, this clonotype turned up a few times. The rearrangement links TRBV7-9 to TRBJ2-1; 7 nucleotides line up with TRBD1. V lost 5 bases, J lost 2 bases, and 9 bases stayed unmatched. Germline CDR1 and CDR2: SEHNR and FQNEAQ (reference sequence). The CDR3 sequence is 16 residues long. In DNA, the CDR3 is TGTGCCAGCAGCCCAAAGGGGGACAGCGCCTACAATGAGCAGTTCTTC. It translates to CASSPKGDSAYNEQFF.

This clonotype turned up a few times. V gene TRBV20-1 combines with J gene TRBJ2-5; D is undetermined. Trimming removed 2 bases from V and 5 bases from J, with 15 bases in between. Looked up from germline, CDR1 is DFQATT and CDR2 is SNEGSKA (reference sequence). CDR3 length equals 14 residues. The CDR3 DNA sequence: TGCAGTGCTAGACTCCCCCGGGTCACGGAGACCCAGTACTTC. Amino acid sequence: CSARLPRVTETQYF.